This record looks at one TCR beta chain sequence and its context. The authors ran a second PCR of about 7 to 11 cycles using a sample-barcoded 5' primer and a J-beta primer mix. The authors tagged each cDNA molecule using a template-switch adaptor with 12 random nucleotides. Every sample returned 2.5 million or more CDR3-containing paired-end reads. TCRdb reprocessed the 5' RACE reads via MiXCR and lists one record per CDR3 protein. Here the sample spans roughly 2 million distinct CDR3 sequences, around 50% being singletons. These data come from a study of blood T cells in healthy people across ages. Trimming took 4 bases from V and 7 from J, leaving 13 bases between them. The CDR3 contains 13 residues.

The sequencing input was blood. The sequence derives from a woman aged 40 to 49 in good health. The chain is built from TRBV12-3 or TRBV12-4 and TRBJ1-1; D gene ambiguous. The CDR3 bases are TGTGCCAGCAGTTCCGCTAGAGGCAATGAAGCTTTCTTT. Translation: CASSSARGNEAFF.